This entry concerns a single TCR beta chain. Its antigen remains unknown. V lost 5 bases and J lost 0, with 7 bases in between. Germline CDR1 MDHEN, CDR2 SYDVKM. The CDR3 sequence is 13 residues long. The data derive from a study of cytomegalovirus exposure and HLA in healthy donors. At the level of the study: Roughly 180 million T cells yielded roughly 120 million unique TCR beta sequences, as an earlier analysis found.

It was with 60 Vbeta and 13 Jbeta primers that the PCR ran. Sequencing was performed with immunoSEQ multiplex PCR; in TCRdb, only in-frame clones are kept and a portion is missing. The sample has 60,000 to 85,000 clones, under 80% seen once; the top ten hold approximately 1.5%. Each donor was healthy, and each was a bone marrow donor. General observations from the study: Earlier analysis looked at TCR beta V segments, and most were productive about 87% or about 30% of the time. Further analysis, carried out later, found HLA-associated TCR beta chains more clonally expanded than equally common other chains.

Sequenced: PBMCs. The sequence came from a man aged 35 to 55 in good health and CMV-seronegative. The rearrangement uses TRBV28 and TRBJ1-1; perhaps TRBD1 as D (5 bases). The CDR3: CASSGHMNTEAFF. The CDR3 nucleotides read TGTGCCAGCAGTGGACACATGAACACTGAAGCTTTCTTT. Complete variable domain (other parts from reference TRBV28 and TRBJ1-1): DVKVTQSSRYLVKRTGEKVFLECVQDMDHENMFWYRQDPGLGLRLIYFSYDVKMKEKGDIPEGYSVSREKKERFSLILESASTNQTSMYLCASSGHMNTEAFFGQGTRLTVV.